The 2 T cell receptor beta chains below were found in one sample sequenced in a study of blood T cells in healthy people across ages. PCR was performed a second time for about 7 to 11 cycles using a sample-barcoded 5' primer and a J-beta primer mix. A single record per CDR3 protein comes from TCRdb applying MiXCR to the 5' RACE reads. The data contain about 680,000 distinct CDR3 sequences, 49% of them seen just once; the ten biggest clones take up 30% to 40%. Source material: blood. All receptors derive from a woman aged 60-75 years in good health.

The chain joins TRBV28 to TRBJ2-5, with TRBD2 matching over 11 bases. CDR3 length: 14 residues. Trimming took 3 bases from V and 7 from J; bases not matched to a gene: 4. CDR1 MDHEN and CDR2 SYDVKM come from the germline V gene. CDR3 sequence: CASSFTSGRGTQYF. Written as DNA, the CDR3 is TGTGCCAGCAGTTTTACTAGCGGGAGAGGGACCCAGTACTTC.

V is TRBV20-1 and J is TRBJ2-1, with 9 bases fitting TRBD2. J gave up 3 bases and V 4 bases, and 7 bases lay outside the gene matches. CDR1 DFQATT and CDR2 SNEGSKA come from the germline V gene (reference sequence). The CDR3 length is 15 residues. The CDR3 protein is CSAKDGTSIYNEQFF. In nucleotides, the CDR3 is TGCAGTGCTAAAGATGGGACTAGCATCTACAATGAGCAGTTCTTC.